The sequence of this TCR beta chain was determined in a study of CD8 T cells in ankylosing spondylitis. General study findings and limits: Among TCR beta sequences, a motif of several highly homologous variants appeared characteristic of ankylosing spondylitis blood. In ankylosing spondylitis patients, matched synovial fluid reportedly showed significant enrichment of disease-linked clones.

Construction of TCR beta libraries was performed using quantitative 5'-RACE with molecular barcodes. MiXCR was run by TCRdb on the 5' RACE reads, yielding one entry per CDR3 protein. The table shows under 200,000 distinct CDR3 sequences, with roughly 10% occurring only once. V gave up 10 bases and J gave up 0 bases; unmatched junction bases: 8. The CDR3 sequence is 15 residues long. CDR1 is ENHRY and CDR2 is SYGVKD in the germline V gene. The table lists this clonotype with many counts. Its antigen is not identified. This chain links TRBV10-3 with TRBJ2-7, with 11 bases matching TRBD2. Sequencing was performed on blood, either unsorted or a sorted T cell fraction (not recorded which). The receptor's source is a female donor with ankylosing spondylitis or in good health (not recorded which). This chain's CDR3 is CARRLAGHHSYEQYF. The CDR3 coding sequence is TGTGCCAGACGACTAGCGGGACACCACTCCTACGAGCAGTACTTC.